Listed here is a single T cell receptor beta chain. Germline CDR1 and CDR2: SGHRS and YFSETQ. The CDR3 has 15 residues. Trimming took off 0 bases at V and 4 bases at J, with 8 bases between the two ends. In the original analysis: Quantification of nucleated cells was approximated via reference gene primer amplification. Produced via immunoSEQ multiplex PCR; TCRdb's table is partial and in-frame only. The V and J calls and clone size are taken from that table; D and trimming were inferred from the DNA. The data contain 210,000 or so clones, approximately 89% of them seen just once; the ten biggest clones take up 4% to 5.5%. The data belong to a study of blood T cell repertoires in COVID-19. The wider study: From the United States, Italy and Spain came samples of acute and convalescent COVID-19. In each case, the material was cDNA or gDNA derived from T cells, B-cell-depleted T cells, or PBMCs.

The sequenced material came from peripheral blood. The clonotype comes from a middle-aged woman with acute or convalescent COVID-19. V and J are TRBV5-1 and TRBJ1-6; D call uncertain. CDR3 sequence (DNA): TGCGCCAGCAGCTTGGCCGTGCAGTATAATTCACCCCTCCACTTT. It codes for CASSLAVQYNSPLHF. Filled out from reference TRBV5-1 and TRBJ1-6, the complete variable domain reads KAGVTQTPRYLIKTRGQQVTLSCSPISGHRSVSWYQQTPGQGLQFLFEYFSETQRNKGNFPGRFSGRQFSNSRSEMNVSTLELGDSALYLCASSLAVQYNSPLHFGNGTRLTVT.